A selection of T cell receptor beta chains follows, all from one sample in a study of human T cells and chemical hapten exposure. Using its own MiXCR run on the RACE reads, TCRdb lists one record per CDR3 protein. In the table there are over 75,000 distinct CDR3 sequences, roughly 7.1% of which are singletons. The material was whole blood, obtained in connection with sensitization to the hapten diphenylcyclopropenone (DPC). The origin of the receptors is a woman aged 30 to 39 with alopecia areata. Some clones in this sample may be carry-over from other donors' samples. Each CDR3 is given with its conserved first and last residue. The D gene is left open where the match is weak. Clone sizes are given selectively: once, few, many, or a class where the clone is expanded.

V,D,size,J,DNA,CDR3
TRBV19,-,-,TRBJ2-3,TGTGCCAGTAACCAGGGCGTCAGCACAAATACGCAGTATTTT,CASNQGVSTNTQYF
TRBV5-6,-,-,TRBJ1-3,TGTGCCAGCAGCTTGAGACAGCTCTCTGGAAACACCATATATTTT,CASSLRQLSGNTIYF
TRBV30,TRBD1,many,TRBJ1-1,TGTGCCTGGAGTTGGACAGGAATGAACACTGAAGCTTTCTTT,CAWSWTGMNTEAFF
TRBV4-2,TRBD2,-,TRBJ2-3,TGTGCCAGCAGCCACCTAGCGGGAAGCACAGATACGCAGTATTTT,CASSHLAGSTDTQYF
TRBV20-1,TRBD1,many,TRBJ1-1,TGCAGTGCTAACAGGGGCCCCATGAACACTGAAGCTTTCTTT,CSANRGPMNTEAFF
TRBV11-3,-,many,TRBJ2-1,TGTGCCAGCAGCTTATTCGGGGTAGGGGACAATGAGCAGTTCTTC,CASSLFGVGDNEQFF
TRBV6-5,-,-,TRBJ1-5,TGTGCCAGCAGGGGGGGAAGTGGTCAGCCCCAGCATTTT,CASRGGSGQPQHF
TRBV7-9,TRBD1,few,TRBJ1-1,TGTGCCAGCAGCTCAGGGACAGGGGGCGTTAGCGCTGAAGCTTTCTTT,CASSSGTGGVSAEAFF
TRBV20-1,-,few,TRBJ2-3,TGCAGTGTAAGGGCAGGGGCGGTAGATACGCAGTATTTT,CSVRAGAVDTQYF
TRBV12-3/TRBV12-4,-,many,TRBJ2-2,TGTGCCAGCAGTTTAGGGGAATTCACCGGGGAGCTGTTTTTT,CASSLGEFTGELFF
TRBV19,-,few,TRBJ2-2,TGTGCCAGTACCCTCGAGGGGACCGGGGAGCTGTTTTTT,CASTLEGTGELFF
TRBV20-1,TRBD2,many,TRBJ2-3,TGCAGTGCTAGGAGGGCTAGCGGGGCCCTCACAGATACGCAGTATTTT,CSARRASGALTDTQYF
TRBV12-3/TRBV12-4,-,few,TRBJ2-5,TGTGCCAGCAGTCTTGGCGCCAGTCAAGAGACCCAGTACTTC,CASSLGASQETQYF
TRBV2,-,few,TRBJ1-1,TGTGCCACTTTTGTCGACAGAGCGAACACTGAAGCTTTCTTT,CATFVDRANTEAFF
TRBV18,-,many,TRBJ2-2,TGTGCCAGCTCACGACAGAACACCGGGGAGCTGTTTTTT,CASSRQNTGELFF
TRBV3-1,-,many,TRBJ1-2,TGTGCCAGCAGCCACAACTATGGCTACACCTTC,CASSHNYGYTF
TRBV10-3,-,few,TRBJ2-3,TGTGCCACCTGGTACGCAGATACGCAGTATTTT,CATWYADTQYF
TRBV6-5,-,many,TRBJ2-7,TGTGCCAGCAGTTACTCCCACCTAGACAGCTACGAGCAGTACTTC,CASSYSHLDSYEQYF
TRBV10-3,TRBD1,many,TRBJ2-5,TGTGCCATCAGTGAACCGGGACAGGGTAAAGAGACCCAGTACTTC,CAISEPGQGKETQYF
TRBV4-2,-,-,TRBJ2-1,TGTGCCAGCAGCCAAGAGGATTTGAGGACGGGACAGTTCTTC,CASSQEDLRTGQFF
TRBV3-1,-,few,TRBJ2-1,TGTGCCAGCAGCCTTAGGAGCTCCTACAATGAGCAGTTCTTC,CASSLRSSYNEQFF
TRBV12-3/TRBV12-4,TRBD1,-,TRBJ1-2,TGTGCCAGCAGTTTTACTCGGACAGGGATCCCTTTTGGCTATGGCTACACCTTC,CASSFTRTGIPFGYGYTF
TRBV20-1,-,few,TRBJ1-2,TGCAGTGCTAGAGCCTCTCCCCTAGCGGGCTACACCTTC,CSARASPLAGYTF
TRBV5-6,TRBD2,many,TRBJ2-3,TGTGCCAGCAGCTTGGTTAGCGGGGGAGATACGCAGTATTTT,CASSLVSGGDTQYF
TRBV30,-,few,TRBJ2-1,TGTGCCTGGAGAAGCAGGGTTGAGCAGTTCTTC,CAWRSRVEQFF
TRBV20-1,-,many,TRBJ2-5,TGCAGTGCTAGGTCGGGGGGCTACTCCGAGACCCAGTACTTC,CSARSGGYSETQYF
TRBV20-1,TRBD1,many,TRBJ1-2,TGCAGTGCTAGAGATTATGACAGGGGTAACTATGGCTACACCTTC,CSARDYDRGNYGYTF
TRBV20-1,TRBD2,many,TRBJ2-5,TGCAGTGCTAAGGACCGGGACTACGATTACTTC,CSAKDRDYDYF
TRBV5-1,-,many,TRBJ1-3,TGCGCCAGCAGCTTTGGGACGGCTGGAAACACCATATATTTT,CASSFGTAGNTIYF
TRBV6-5,TRBD1,-,TRBJ1-5,TGTGCCAGCAGTTCAGACAGGGGTGGCAATCAGCCCCAGCATTTT,CASSSDRGGNQPQHF
TRBV11-2,-,-,TRBJ1-5,TGTGCCAGCAGCCTTCTAGGACATAGCAATCAGCCCCAGCATTTT,CASSLLGHSNQPQHF
TRBV7-9,-,many,TRBJ1-1,TGTGCCAGCAGCCAGCTTACAGGGCTGAACACTGAAGCTTTCTTT,CASSQLTGLNTEAFF
TRBV12-3/TRBV12-4,TRBD1,many,TRBJ1-2,TGTGCCAGCAGTCCCCGGAGACAGGGGCATGGCTACACCTTC,CASSPRRQGHGYTF
TRBV7-9,-,many,TRBJ1-2,TGTGCCAGCAGCTTAAAAACCCACGGGGGAGATAACTATGGCTACACCTTC,CASSLKTHGGDNYGYTF
TRBV5-1,-,-,TRBJ1-1,TGCGCCAGCAGCTCACGGGTGGTAGGGACTGAAGCTTTCTTT,CASSSRVVGTEAFF
TRBV3-1,-,few,TRBJ1-2,TGTGCCAGTAATGCTAACTATGGCTACACCTTC,CASNANYGYTF
TRBV5-1,TRBD1,few,TRBJ1-4,TGCGCCAGCAGGGCCGGGACAGATAATGAAAAACTGTTTTTT,CASRAGTDNEKLFF
TRBV5-1,-,-,TRBJ2-3,TGCGCCAGCAGCTTGGTACCAGACACAGATACGCAGTATTTT,CASSLVPDTDTQYF
TRBV5-1,-,many,TRBJ2-3,TGCGCCAGCAGCTTGGCCCAGACTTCAGATACGCAGTATTTT,CASSLAQTSDTQYF
TRBV5-4,TRBD1,few,TRBJ1-3,TGTGCCAGCAGCTTGGGGGACAGGGCTGGAAACACCATATATTTT,CASSLGDRAGNTIYF
TRBV11-1,-,many,TRBJ2-7,TGTGCCAGCAGCCGTACCGCAGGGAACGAGCAGTACTTC,CASSRTAGNEQYF
TRBV7-8,TRBD1,many,TRBJ2-1,TGTGCCAGCAGCTTTCAATGGGCCGGGACAGGGGACAATGAGCAGTTCTTC,CASSFQWAGTGDNEQFF
TRBV5-1,-,-,TRBJ2-3,TGCGCCAGCAGCTGGCCCGGGACATCTCCTAGCACAGATACGCAGTATTTT,CASSWPGTSPSTDTQYF
TRBV20-1,-,-,TRBJ2-7,TGCAGTGCTGAGGGACTCGAGAACTACGAGCAGTACTTC,CSAEGLENYEQYF
TRBV5-4,-,once,TRBJ2-7,TGTGCCAGCAGCCTGGACAGCCGGAGGGAGCAGTACTTC,CASSLDSRREQYF
TRBV20-1,TRBD1,many,TRBJ2-5,TGCAGTGCTGTTCATCGGGACAGGGGCCAAGAGACCCAGTACTTC,CSAVHRDRGQETQYF
TRBV11-2,-,many,TRBJ2-1,TGTGCCAGCAGACCACCAAAGTTCTATGAGCAGTTCTTC,CASRPPKFYEQFF
TRBV20-1,-,many,TRBJ1-1,TGCAGTGCTAGATATGCTTCCATGAACACTGAAGCTTTCTTT,CSARYASMNTEAFF
TRBV6-5,-,many,TRBJ2-3,TGTGCCAGCAGTTGGAGGCACACCACAGATACGCAGTATTTT,CASSWRHTTDTQYF
TRBV7-3,TRBD2,many,TRBJ2-5,TGTGCCAGCAGCCCCTGGCGAGCGGGGGACCAGGAGACCCAGTACTTC,CASSPWRAGDQETQYF
TRBV15,TRBD1,many,TRBJ1-5,TGTGCCACCAGCAGAGATCCCCCCGGGACAGGGTCTCAGCCCCAGCATTTT,CATSRDPPGTGSQPQHF
TRBV19,-,-,TRBJ1-2,TGTGCCAGTAGCCAGGGAATGGTCTATGGCTACACCTTC,CASSQGMVYGYTF
TRBV10-3,-,-,TRBJ1-1,TGTGCCATCAGTATTTTGGGGGGCCGTTTAAACACTGAAGCTTTCTTT,CAISILGGRLNTEAFF
TRBV5-6,-,-,TRBJ2-5,TGTGCCAGCCGTCCCGGAGCTATCTTGGAAGAGACCCAGTACTTC,CASRPGAILEETQYF